The TCR beta chain described here comes from a study of T cell changes during pregnancy in multiple sclerosis. Some clones are missing from TCRdb's copy, which holds only in-frame ones; the method was immunoSEQ multiplex PCR. Of fewer than 65,000 clones in the sample, about nine tenths were seen once. The CDR3 is 13 residues long. Trimming cost V 7 bases and J 5 bases, with 16 bases left between them. Germline loops: CDR1 SGHNT, CDR2 YYREEE (reference sequence). The source is a female donor in good health, enrolled as a control in a pregnancy study. The material was peripheral blood, obtained in the third trimester of pregnancy. The V and J genes are TRBV5-4 and TRBJ2-7, with D perhaps TRBD1 (6 bases). CDR3 bases: TGTGCCAGCTTAATTCAGGGGTTCAACGAGCAGTACTTC. Protein: CASLIQGFNEQYF.